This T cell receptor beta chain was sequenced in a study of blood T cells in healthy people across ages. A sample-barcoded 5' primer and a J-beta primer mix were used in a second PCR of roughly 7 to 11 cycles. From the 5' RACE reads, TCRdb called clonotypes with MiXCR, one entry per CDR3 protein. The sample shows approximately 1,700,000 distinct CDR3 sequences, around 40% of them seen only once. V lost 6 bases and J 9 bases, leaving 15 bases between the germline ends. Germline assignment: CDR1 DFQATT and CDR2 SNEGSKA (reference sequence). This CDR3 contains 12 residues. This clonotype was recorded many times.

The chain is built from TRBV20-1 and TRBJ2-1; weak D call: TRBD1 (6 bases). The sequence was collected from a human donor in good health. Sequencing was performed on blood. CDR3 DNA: TGCAGTGCCCCCACAGGGACGAGTGAGCAGTTCTTC. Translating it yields CSAPTGTSEQFF.